This T cell receptor beta chain was sequenced during a study of breast tumors, draining lymph nodes, adjacent tissues. TCRdb redid the calling of the multiplex PCR reads with MiXCR, one entry per CDR3 protein. The table shows 50,000 to 75,000 distinct CDR3 sequences, with less than 60% occurring only once. Germline CDR1 SGHRS, CDR2 YFSETQ. V lost 1 base to trimming and J lost 7 bases; unmatched junction nucleotides: 7. The CDR3 spans 16 residues. This chain links TRBV5-1 with TRBJ2-2, with 10 nucleotides matching TRBD2. The material sequenced was breast tumor tissue. The clonotype comes from a female donor with breast cancer. Some clones in this sample may be carry-over from other donors' samples. CDR3 loop: CASSLLSGRAIGELFF. The CDR3 coding sequence is TGCGCCAGCAGCTTGCTCAGCGGGAGGGCCATCGGGGAGCTGTTTTTT.